Following are 9 T cell receptor beta chains from one sample sequenced in a study of blood T cell repertoires in COVID-19. Using immunoSEQ multiplex PCR, the repertoire was profiled, and TCRdb retains in-frame clones only, with some absent. The table shows around 180,000 clones, with roughly 77% occurring only once. The sequencing input was peripheral blood. Every receptor here comes from a woman older than 75 with COVID-19, enrolled during active disease.

This clone came up a few times. The V call is TRBV30, the J call TRBJ2-5, with D perhaps TRBD2 (5 bases). The V and J ends lost 2 bases and 6 bases respectively, with 16 bases between them. Germline CDR1 is GTSNPN and CDR2 is SVGIG (reference sequence). The CDR3 covers 14 residues. The CDR3 sequence: CAWSLRGLPKTQYF. CDR3 bases: TGTGCCTGGAGTTTGCGTGGACTGCCAAAGACCCAGTACTTC.

The chain uses TRBV13 and TRBJ2-5; TRBD1 matches 8 bases. The CDR3 consists of 15 residues. The J segment lost 4 bases and the V segment lost 5 bases, leaving 9 bases of the junction unmatched. The germline gives CDR1 PRHDT, CDR2 FYEKMQ (reference sequence). The CDR3 region has the DNA TGTGCCAGCAGCAATCGGGACAGGTGGGGAGAGACCCAGTACTTC. It specifies CASSNRDRWGETQYF. Combining the CDR3 with reference TRBV13 and TRBJ2-5 gives the whole variable domain AAGVIQSPRHLIKEKRETATLKCYPIPRHDTVYWYQQGPGQDPQFLISFYEKMQSDKGSIPDRFSAQQFSDYHSELNMSSLELGDSALYFCASSNRDRWGETQYFGPGTRLLVL.

V gene TRBV30 combines with J gene TRBJ2-3, with TRBD2 matching over 9 bases. CDR1 GTSNPN and CDR2 SVGIG come from the germline V gene (reference sequence). This CDR3 has 12 residues. The ends lost 7 bases at V and 11 bases at J; junction bases unmatched: 10. CDR3 DNA sequence: TGTGCCTACTCCAAGCGGGGGGTTAAGCAGTATTTT. Translating it yields CAYSKRGVKQYF.

This sequence joins TRBV5-1 and TRBJ1-3; possible D gene TRBD1, 6 bases. The ends were cut back, 0 bases at V and 4 bases at J, with 11 bases in the middle. CDR1 is SGHRS and CDR2 is YFSETQ in the germline V gene. The CDR3 runs to 15 residues. The CDR3 here is CASSLGGQSGNTIYF. DNA of the CDR3: TGCGCCAGCAGCTTGGGTGGACAGAGCGGAAACACCATATATTTT.

CDR3 protein: CASSSITLAGGGNIQYF. The CDR3, as DNA: TGTGCCAGCAGCTCCATCACCCTAGCGGGAGGGGGCAACATTCAGTACTTC. The gene calls are TRBV5-8 and TRBJ2-4; 12 bases fit TRBD2. Unmatched junction bases numbered 11, after V lost 3 bases and J lost 7 bases. The CDR3 covers 17 residues. Germline CDR1 is SGHTS and CDR2 is YDEGEE. Looking up the rest from reference TRBV5-8 and TRBJ2-4 gives the full variable domain: EAGVTQSPTHLIKTRGQQATLRCSPISGHTSVYWYQQALGLGLQFLLWYDEGEERNRGNFPPRFSGRQFPNYSSELNVNALELEDSALYLCASSSITLAGGGNIQYFGAGTRLSVL.

V and J are TRBV2 and TRBJ2-7, with D maybe TRBD2 (6 bases). The CDR3 spans 14 residues. Germline CDR1 SNHLY, CDR2 FYNNEI. Trimming stripped 5 bases from V and 6 bases from J, with 17 bases between. The CDR3 protein is CASSPIFMGGEQYF. The DNA for the CDR3 is TGTGCCAGCAGTCCGATTTTTATGGGGGGCGAGCAGTACTTC.

J is TRBJ2-7 and V is TRBV19, with a weak D call TRBD1 (5 bases). This CDR3 has 13 amino acids. Germline-derived CDR1 and CDR2 are LNHDA and SQIVND (reference sequence). The ends were cut back, 0 bases at V and 7 bases at J, with 10 bases in the middle. CDR3 bases: TGTGCCAGTAGTATAGATCAGGGTCGGGAGCAGTACTTC. Translation: CASSIDQGREQYF. The full variable domain, completed using reference TRBV19 and TRBJ2-7, is DGGITQSPKYLFRKEGQNVTLSCEQNLNHDAMYWYRQDPGQGLRLIYYSQIVNDFQKGDIAEGYSVSREKKESFPLTVTSAQKNPTAFYLCASSIDQGREQYFGPGTRLTVT.

This clone showed up just a few times. The V gene is TRBV3-1 (or the pseudogene TRBV3-2), the J gene TRBJ1-2; D is uncertain. Germline-derived CDR1 and CDR2 are LGHDT and YNNKEL (reference sequence). CDR3 length: 12 amino acids. V was cut by 0 bases and J by 5 bases, with 4 bases left in between. This chain's CDR3 is CASSQDRYGYTF. In nucleotides, the CDR3 is TGTGCCAGCAGCCAAGATCGGTATGGCTACACCTTC.

This clone was picked up a small number of times. The chain is built from TRBV9 and TRBJ1-3, with a possible D match to TRBD1 (6 bases). The CDR3 spans 14 residues. The ends were cut back, 1 base at V and 4 bases at J, with 9 bases in the middle. Germline CDR1 SGDLS, CDR2 YYNGEE. CDR3: CASSVPGDGNTIYF. The CDR3 DNA follows: TGTGCCAGCAGCGTACCAGGGGACGGAAACACCATATATTTT.